A single sample gave rise to the 8 T cell receptor beta chains below, sequenced in a study of T cells in narcolepsy. Repertoires were generated with immunoSEQ multiplex PCR, while TCRdb's copy carries only in-frame clones and drops some. This repertoire shows some 34,000 clones, more than 65% found once; its top ten account for 2% to 2.5%. The sequencing input was memory (CD45RA-) CD4+ T cells from blood. The receptors were sampled from a human donor in good health.

This chain uses TRBV6-5 with TRBJ1-1; 7 bases align to TRBD1. This CDR3 region has 13 residues. Trimming at V came to 6 bases and at J to 5 bases, leaving 6 bases not matched to a gene. Germline loops: CDR1 MNHEY, CDR2 SVGAGI. CDR3 nucleotide sequence: TGTGCCAGCAGACGAGGGGGCGAAACTGAAGCTTTCTTT. Protein product: CASRRGGETEAFF.

The chain couples TRBV6-1 to TRBJ1-1, with a possible D match to TRBD1 (6 bases). CDR1 MNHNS and CDR2 SASEGT come from the germline V gene. Trimming pared 10 bases from V and 0 bases from J, leaving 12 bases between. The CDR3 sequence is 13 residues long. The CDR3 sequence: CATQGHMNTEAFF. In DNA form, the CDR3 reads TGTGCCACCCAGGGGCACATGAACACTGAAGCTTTCTTT.

The chain links TRBV6-6 to TRBJ1-1, with D hard to call. The germline V gene encodes CDR1 MNHNY and CDR2 SVGAGI (reference sequence). This CDR3 region has 13 residues. Trimming left V 8 bases short and J 1 base short, with 11 bases between. The CDR3 coding sequence is TGTGCCAGCCCCAACTCAGCGAACACTGAAGCTTTCTTT. Translation: CASPNSANTEAFF.

The rearrangement joins TRBV19 to TRBJ1-3; 8 positions agree with TRBD1. The CDR3 is 16 amino acids. J lost 0 bases, V lost 2 bases, and 3 bases had no gene match. CDR1 is LNHDA, CDR2 SQIVND, per germline (reference sequence). CDR3 sequence reads: CASSIRDRNSGNTIYF. The CDR3, as DNA: TGTGCCAGTAGTATACGGGACAGGAACTCTGGAAACACCATATATTTT.

The CDR3 sequence: CASSLMAGGRYEQYF. CDR3 bases: TGTGCCAGCAGCTTGATGGCGGGAGGGCGGTACGAGCAGTACTTC. The genes are TRBV7-9 and TRBJ2-7; 9 nucleotides align to TRBD2. The length of the CDR3 is 15 residues. Losses at the gene ends were 3 bases for V and 4 bases for J; bases not matched to a gene: 7. Germline lookup yields CDR1 SEHNR and CDR2 FQNEAQ (reference sequence).

In DNA form, the CDR3 reads TGTGCCAGCAGTTCCTATTTGAACACTGAAGCTTTCTTT. Translated, it gives CASSSYLNTEAFF. This chain uses TRBV6-5 with TRBJ1-1; D not certain. Germline CDR1 and CDR2: MNHEY and SVGAGI. The ends were cut back, 4 bases at V and 0 bases at J, with 6 bases in the middle. The CDR3 spans 13 residues.

This CDR3 is CASSEIPNTGELFF. CDR3 coding DNA: TGTGCCAGCAGTGAAATTCCGAACACCGGGGAGCTGTTTTTT. V gene TRBV6-1 combines with J gene TRBJ2-2; D is ambiguous. The germline V and J ends were trimmed by 2 bases and 0 bases, with 4 bases remaining between them. Germline assignment: CDR1 MNHNS and CDR2 SASEGT. This CDR3 contains 14 residues.

The gene calls are TRBV5-1 and TRBJ2-6; TRBD1 or TRBD2 may be the D gene (5 bases each). CDR1 is SGHRS and CDR2 is YFSETQ in the germline V gene. Trimming cost V 7 bases and J 5 bases, with 13 bases left between them. This CDR3 spans 14 amino acids. CDR3: CASFEGSWANVLTF. The CDR3 DNA sequence: TGCGCCAGCTTTGAGGGGTCCTGGGCCAACGTCCTGACTTTC. The full variable domain, its missing parts supplied by reference TRBV5-1 and TRBJ2-6, is KAGVTQTPRYLIKTRGQQVTLSCSPISGHRSVSWYQQTPGQGLQFLFEYFSETQRNKGNFPGRFSGRQFSNSRSEMNVSTLELGDSALYLCASFEGSWANVLTFGAGSRLTVL.